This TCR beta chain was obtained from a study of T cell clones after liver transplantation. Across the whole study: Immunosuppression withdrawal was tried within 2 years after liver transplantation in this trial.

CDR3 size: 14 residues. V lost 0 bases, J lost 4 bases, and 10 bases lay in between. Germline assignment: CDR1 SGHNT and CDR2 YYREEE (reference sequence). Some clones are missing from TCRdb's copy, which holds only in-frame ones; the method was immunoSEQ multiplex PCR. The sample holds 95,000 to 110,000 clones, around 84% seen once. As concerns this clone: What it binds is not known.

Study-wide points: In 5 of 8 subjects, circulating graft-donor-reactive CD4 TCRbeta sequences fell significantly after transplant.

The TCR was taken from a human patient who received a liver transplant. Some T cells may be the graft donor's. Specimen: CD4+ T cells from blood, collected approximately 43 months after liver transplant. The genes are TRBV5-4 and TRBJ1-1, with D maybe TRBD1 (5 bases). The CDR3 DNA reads TGTGCCAGCAGCTTGGGCCATGGGGCCACTGAAGCTTTCTTT. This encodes CASSLGHGATEAFF.